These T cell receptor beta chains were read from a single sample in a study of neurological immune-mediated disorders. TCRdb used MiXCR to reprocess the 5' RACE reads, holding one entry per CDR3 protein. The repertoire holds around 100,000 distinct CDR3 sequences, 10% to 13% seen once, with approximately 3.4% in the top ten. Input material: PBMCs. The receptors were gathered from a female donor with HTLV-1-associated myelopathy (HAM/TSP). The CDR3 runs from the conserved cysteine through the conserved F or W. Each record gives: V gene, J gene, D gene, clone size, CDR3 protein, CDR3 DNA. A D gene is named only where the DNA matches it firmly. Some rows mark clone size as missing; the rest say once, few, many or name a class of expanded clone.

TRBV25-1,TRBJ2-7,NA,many,CASSEYNEQYF,TGTGCCAGCAGTGAATACAACGAGCAGTACTTC
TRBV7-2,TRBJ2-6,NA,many,CASSLDMGSAGANVLTF,TGTGCCAGCAGCTTAGATATGGGGTCGGCTGGGGCCAACGTCCTGACTTTC
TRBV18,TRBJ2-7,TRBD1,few,CASSPQGALLEQYF,TGTGCCAGCTCACCCCAGGGGGCGCTTCTCGAGCAGTACTTC
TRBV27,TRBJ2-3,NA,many,CASSLSGREQDTQYF,TGTGCCAGCAGTTTATCGGGCAGGGAGCAGGATACGCAGTATTTT
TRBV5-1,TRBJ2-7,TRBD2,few,CASSLGSLAGSYEQYF,TGCGCCAGCAGCTTGGGCTCCCTAGCGGGATCCTACGAGCAGTACTTC
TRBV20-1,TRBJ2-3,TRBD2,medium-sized,CSARKGSGESTDTQYF,TGCAGTGCTAGGAAAGGGAGCGGGGAGAGCACAGATACGCAGTATTTT
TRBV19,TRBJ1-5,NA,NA,CASGQGRNNQPQHF,TGTGCCAGCGGGCAGGGGAGAAACAATCAGCCCCAGCATTTT
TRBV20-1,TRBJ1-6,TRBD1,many,CSARAPGGQVNSPLHF,TGCAGTGCTAGAGCCCCGGGGGGACAGGTTAATTCACCCCTCCACTTT
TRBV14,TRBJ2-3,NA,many,CASSQDSLEADTQYF,TGTGCCAGCAGCCAAGATTCCCTGGAGGCAGATACGCAGTATTTT
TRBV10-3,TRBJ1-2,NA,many,CAIREFDGYTF,TGTGCCATCAGGGAATTTGATGGCTACACCTTC
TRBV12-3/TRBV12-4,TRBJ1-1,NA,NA,CASSFDRPNTEAFF,TGTGCCAGCAGTTTCGACCGCCCGAACACTGAAGCTTTCTTT
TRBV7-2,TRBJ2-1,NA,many,CASSLVKGSEQFF,TGTGCCAGCAGCTTAGTGAAGGGTAGTGAGCAGTTCTTC
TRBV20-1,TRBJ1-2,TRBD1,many,CSALYTGGVYGYTF,TGCAGTGCTCTCTATACAGGGGGGGTCTATGGCTACACCTTC
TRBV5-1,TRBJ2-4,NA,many,CASSLGTDRNIQYF,TGCGCCAGCAGCTTGGGTACGGACAGAAACATTCAGTACTTC